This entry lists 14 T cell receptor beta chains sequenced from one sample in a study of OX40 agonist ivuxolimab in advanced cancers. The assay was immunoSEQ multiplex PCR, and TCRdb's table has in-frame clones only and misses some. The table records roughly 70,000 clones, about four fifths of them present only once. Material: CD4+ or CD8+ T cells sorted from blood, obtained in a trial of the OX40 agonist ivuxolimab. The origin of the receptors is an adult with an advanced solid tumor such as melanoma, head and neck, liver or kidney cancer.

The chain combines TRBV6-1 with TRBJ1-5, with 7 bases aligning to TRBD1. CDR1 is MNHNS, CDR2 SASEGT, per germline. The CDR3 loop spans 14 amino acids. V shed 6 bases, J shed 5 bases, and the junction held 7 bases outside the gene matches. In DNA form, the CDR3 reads TGTGCCAGCAGCGCCGACAGGGCTGATCAGCCCCAGCATTTT. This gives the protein CASSADRADQPQHF.

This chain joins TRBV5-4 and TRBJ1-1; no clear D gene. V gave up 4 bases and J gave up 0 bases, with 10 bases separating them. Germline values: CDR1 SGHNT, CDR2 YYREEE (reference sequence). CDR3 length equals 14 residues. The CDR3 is CASSPRSLNTEAFF. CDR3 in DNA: TGTGCCAGCAGCCCCAGGTCCCTGAACACTGAAGCTTTCTTT.

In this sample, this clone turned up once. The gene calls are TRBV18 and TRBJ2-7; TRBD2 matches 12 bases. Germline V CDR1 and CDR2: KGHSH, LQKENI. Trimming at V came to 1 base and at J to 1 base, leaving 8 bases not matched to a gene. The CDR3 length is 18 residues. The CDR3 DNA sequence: TGTGCCAGCTCACCACGACTAGCGGGGGCTCTTGGGTCCTACGAGCAGTACTTC. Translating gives CASSPRLAGALGSYEQYF. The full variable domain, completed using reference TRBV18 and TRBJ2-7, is NAGVMQNPRHLVRRRGQEARLRCSPMKGHSHVYWYRQLPEEGLKFMVYLQKENIIDESGMPKERFSAEFPKEGPSILRIQQVVRGDSAAYFCASSPRLAGALGSYEQYFGPGTRLTVT.

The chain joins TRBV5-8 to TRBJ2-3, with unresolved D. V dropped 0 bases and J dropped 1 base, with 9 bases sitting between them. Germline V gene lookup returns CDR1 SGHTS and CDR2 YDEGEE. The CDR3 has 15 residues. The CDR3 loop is CASSLALPGTDTQYF. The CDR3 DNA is TGTGCCAGCAGCTTGGCTCTCCCGGGCACAGATACGCAGTATTTT.

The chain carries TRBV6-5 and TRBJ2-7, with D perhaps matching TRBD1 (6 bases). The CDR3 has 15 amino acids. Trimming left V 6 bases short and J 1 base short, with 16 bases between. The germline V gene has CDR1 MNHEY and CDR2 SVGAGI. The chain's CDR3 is CASRRYRVGSYEQYF. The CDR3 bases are TGTGCCAGCAGACGCTACAGGGTGGGATCCTACGAGCAGTACTTC.

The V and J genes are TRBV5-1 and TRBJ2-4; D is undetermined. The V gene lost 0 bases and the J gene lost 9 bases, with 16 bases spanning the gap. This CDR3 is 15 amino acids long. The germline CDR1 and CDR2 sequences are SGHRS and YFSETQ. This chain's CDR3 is CASSLDFQTRGIQYF. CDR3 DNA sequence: TGCGCCAGCAGCTTGGATTTCCAGACCAGAGGCATTCAGTACTTC. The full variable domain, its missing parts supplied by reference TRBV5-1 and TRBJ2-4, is KAGVTQTPRYLIKTRGQQVTLSCSPISGHRSVSWYQQTPGQGLQFLFEYFSETQRNKGNFPGRFSGRQFSNSRSEMNVSTLELGDSALYLCASSLDFQTRGIQYFGAGTRLSVL.

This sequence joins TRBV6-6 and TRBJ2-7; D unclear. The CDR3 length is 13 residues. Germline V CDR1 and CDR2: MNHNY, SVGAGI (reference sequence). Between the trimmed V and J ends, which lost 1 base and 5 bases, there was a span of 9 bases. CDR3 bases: TGTGCCAGCAGTTACTGGGCAGACAACGAGCAGTACTTC. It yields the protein CASSYWADNEQYF.

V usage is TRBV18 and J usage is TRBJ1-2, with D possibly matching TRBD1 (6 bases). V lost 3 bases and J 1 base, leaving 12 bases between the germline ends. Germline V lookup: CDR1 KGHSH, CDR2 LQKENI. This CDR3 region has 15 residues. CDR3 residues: CASSPNQGHNYGYTF. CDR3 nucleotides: TGTGCCAGCTCACCTAATCAGGGGCATAACTATGGCTACACCTTC.

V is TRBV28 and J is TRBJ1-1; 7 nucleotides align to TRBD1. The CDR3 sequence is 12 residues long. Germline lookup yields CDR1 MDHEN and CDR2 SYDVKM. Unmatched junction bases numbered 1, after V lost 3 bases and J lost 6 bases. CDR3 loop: CASSFGQAEAFF. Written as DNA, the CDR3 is TGTGCCAGCAGTTTTGGACAGGCTGAAGCTTTCTTT.

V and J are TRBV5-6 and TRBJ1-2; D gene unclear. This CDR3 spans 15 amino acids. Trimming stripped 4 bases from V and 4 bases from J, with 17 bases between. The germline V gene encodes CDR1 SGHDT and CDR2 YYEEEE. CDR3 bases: TGTGCCAGCAGCCCAACGCCCCCAGGCGGCTATGGCTACACCTTC. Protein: CASSPTPPGGYGYTF.

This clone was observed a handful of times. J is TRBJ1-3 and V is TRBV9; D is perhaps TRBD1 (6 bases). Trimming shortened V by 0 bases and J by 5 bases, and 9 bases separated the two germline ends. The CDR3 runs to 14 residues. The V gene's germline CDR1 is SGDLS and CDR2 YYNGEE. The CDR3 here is CASSVAGHRNTIYF. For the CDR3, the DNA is TGTGCCAGCAGCGTAGCGGGACACCGAAACACCATATATTTT.

In DNA form, the CDR3 reads TGTGCCAGCAGCCGAGGACAGGGTCTCCAGCCCCAGCATTTT. The encoded protein is CASSRGQGLQPQHF. V and J are TRBV7-9 and TRBJ1-5; 8 nucleotides align to TRBD1. The CDR3 covers 14 residues. J was trimmed by 7 bases and V by 5 bases; bases with no gene match: 7. Looked up from germline, CDR1 is SEHNR and CDR2 is FQNEAQ (reference sequence).

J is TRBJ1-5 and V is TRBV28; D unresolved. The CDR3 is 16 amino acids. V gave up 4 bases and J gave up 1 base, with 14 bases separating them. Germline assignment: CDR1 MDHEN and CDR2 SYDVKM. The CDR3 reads CASSSLRRGSNQPQHF. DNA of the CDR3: TGTGCCAGCAGTTCCCTCCGACGAGGCAGCAATCAGCCCCAGCATTTT.

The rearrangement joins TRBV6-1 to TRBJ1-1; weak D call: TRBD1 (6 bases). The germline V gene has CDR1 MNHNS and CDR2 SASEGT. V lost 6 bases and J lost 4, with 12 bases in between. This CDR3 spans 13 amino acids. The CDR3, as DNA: TGTGCCAGCAGGGACAGTCTCCCCACTGAAGCTTTCTTT. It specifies CASRDSLPTEAFF.